Below are 9 T cell receptor beta chains sequenced from a single sample in a study of T cell responses to AZD1222 COVID-19 vaccine (dated by TCRdb to 2020 to 2022). The library relied on the immunoSEQ multiplex PCR assay. The immuneACCESS repertoire file appears here via TCRdb, limited to in-frame rearrangements. These files lack a portion of the clones; in checked studies, under half of the deficit traces to unresolved V genes, and the cause of the others is not known. The sample data list more than 25,000 clones, and under 90% of these were observed just once. The ten largest make up 1% to 1.5% of the sample. What the time point label conveys for this sample: baseline before first vaccination. Sample: peripheral blood, taken on day 0 of AZD1222 vaccination. The receptor source for this set is an adult in good health.

The rearrangement joins TRBV18 to TRBJ2-1; 10 bases align to TRBD2. Germline-derived CDR1 and CDR2 are KGHSH and LQKENI. The CDR3 contains 15 residues. Trimming removed 3 bases from V and 5 bases from J; junction bases left unmatched: 4. In DNA, the CDR3 is TGTGCCAGCTCACCGAGGCTAGCGGGAGACAATGAGCAGTTCTTC. Amino acids: CASSPRLAGDNEQFF.

V gene TRBV6-2 or TRBV6-3 combines with J gene TRBJ1-2; no definite D call. Germline V CDR1 and CDR2: MNHEY, SVGEGT. Trimming cost V 5 bases and J 10 bases, with 20 bases left between them. This CDR3 is built from 14 residues. CDR3 in DNA: TGTGCCAGCAGTCCCCACGAGAAGACGGATTACTACACCTTC. Encoded protein: CASSPHEKTDYYTF.

This chain links TRBV5-1 with TRBJ2-7, with 9 bases aligning to TRBD2. The CDR3 consists of 14 residues. Unmatched junction bases numbered 8, after V lost 4 bases and J lost 6 bases. Per germline, CDR1 SGHRS and CDR2 YFSETQ. CDR3 nucleotides: TGCGCCAGCAGCCCCCCGAATAGCGGGGGCGAGCAGTACTTC. Amino acid sequence: CASSPPNSGGEQYF.

CDR3 residues: CASSPLLRGSSYEQYF. CDR3 DNA: TGTGCCAGCAGCCCCCTCCTCAGGGGGAGCTCCTACGAGCAGTACTTC. The chain recombines TRBV13 with TRBJ2-7; 7 nucleotides line up with TRBD1. The CDR3 covers 16 residues. From germline, CDR1 is PRHDT and CDR2 FYEKMQ (reference sequence). V was pared by 5 bases and J by 0 bases, with 10 bases of the junction left unmatched.

The genes are TRBV7-2 and TRBJ2-7; 8 bases are shared with TRBD1. CDR3 length: 14 amino acids. Germline-derived CDR1 and CDR2 are SGHTA and FQGNSA. With V trimmed by 5 bases and J by 7 bases, 10 bases remained unmatched. The CDR3 DNA is TGTGCCAGCAGCAGGGGACAGGCCCGGGGGGAGCAGTACTTC. Its translation is CASSRGQARGEQYF.

This clone was seen only once. The rearrangement links TRBV3-1 (or the pseudogene TRBV3-2) to TRBJ1-5; TRBD1 might be the D (6 bases). The V gene's germline CDR1 is LGHDT and CDR2 YNNKEL (reference sequence). V gave up 4 bases and J gave up 0 bases, with 19 bases separating them. The CDR3 is 18 amino acids. The chain's CDR3 is CASSLPRDTNYSNQPQHF. The CDR3 nucleotides are TGTGCCAGCAGCCTCCCAAGGGACACCAACTATAGCAATCAGCCCCAGCATTTT.

V and J are TRBV4-2 and TRBJ2-1; 9 bases match TRBD2. CDR3 size: 16 residues. With 4 bases clipped from V and 3 bases from J, the junction kept 7 bases outside the gene matches. Germline loops: CDR1 LGHNA, CDR2 YNFKEQ. CDR3 in amino acids: CASSPRLAEDYNEQFF. In DNA form, the CDR3 reads TGTGCCAGCAGCCCCAGACTAGCGGAAGACTACAATGAGCAGTTCTTC.

This clone was detected once. This chain links TRBV30 with TRBJ1-2; D gene unclear. CDR1 GTSNPN and CDR2 SVGIG come from the germline V gene (reference sequence). The V end was cut by 0 bases, the J end by 2 bases, with 1 base between. The CDR3 is 11 residues long. The CDR3 DNA follows: TGTGCCTGGAGTGTAAACTATGGCTACACCTTC. Encoded protein: CAWSVNYGYTF.

Written as DNA, the CDR3 is TGTGCCGTCCTTCACAGGGTTACCGGGGAGCTGTTTTTT. Its protein product is CAVLHRVTGELFF. The chain joins TRBV19 to TRBJ2-2; D might be TRBD1 (6 bases). V was trimmed by 11 bases and J by 5 bases, leaving 15 bases between them. CDR3 length equals 13 residues. Per the germline V gene, CDR1 is LNHDA and CDR2 is SQIVND (reference sequence).